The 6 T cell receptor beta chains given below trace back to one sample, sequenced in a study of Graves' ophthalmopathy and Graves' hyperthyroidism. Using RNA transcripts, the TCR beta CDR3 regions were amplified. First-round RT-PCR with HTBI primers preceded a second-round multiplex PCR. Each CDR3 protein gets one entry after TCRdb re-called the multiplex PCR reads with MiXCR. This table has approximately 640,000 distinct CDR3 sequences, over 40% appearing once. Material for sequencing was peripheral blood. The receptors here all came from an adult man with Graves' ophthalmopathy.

The CDR3 coding sequence is TGTGCCAGCAGCCGGACACCCGAAGCTTTCTTT. It specifies CASSRTPEAFF. The chain combines TRBV2 with TRBJ1-1; weak D call: TRBD1 (5 bases). The germline gives CDR1 SNHLY, CDR2 FYNNEI. Trimming shortened V by 6 bases and J by 8 bases, and 10 bases separated the two germline ends. The CDR3 totals 11 residues.

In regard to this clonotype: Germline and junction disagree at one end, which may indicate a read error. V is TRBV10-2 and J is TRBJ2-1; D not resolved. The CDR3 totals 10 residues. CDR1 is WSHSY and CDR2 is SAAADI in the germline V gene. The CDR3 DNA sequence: TGCGCCAGCAGTGAGTCGGAGCCGTTCTTC. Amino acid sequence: CASSESEPFF.

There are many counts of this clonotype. In nucleotides, the CDR3 is TGCGCCAGCAGCCAGGCCAGGGGGGGCACTGAAGCTTTCTTT. It yields the protein CASSQARGGTEAFF. The chain has TRBV4-1 and TRBJ1-1, with 7 bases that match TRBD1. Germline assignment: CDR1 MGHRA and CDR2 YSYEKL. CDR3 length: 14 residues. The junction had 5 bases not matched to a gene; V was cut back by 3 bases and J by 4 bases.

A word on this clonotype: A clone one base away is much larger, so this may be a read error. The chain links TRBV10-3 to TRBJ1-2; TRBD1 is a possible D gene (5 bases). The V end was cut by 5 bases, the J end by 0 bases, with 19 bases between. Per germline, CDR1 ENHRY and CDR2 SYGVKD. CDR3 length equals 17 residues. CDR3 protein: CAISPVRGGQANYGYTF. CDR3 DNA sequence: TGTGCCATCAGTCCGGTAAGGGGCGGACAAGCTAACTATGGCTACACCTTC.

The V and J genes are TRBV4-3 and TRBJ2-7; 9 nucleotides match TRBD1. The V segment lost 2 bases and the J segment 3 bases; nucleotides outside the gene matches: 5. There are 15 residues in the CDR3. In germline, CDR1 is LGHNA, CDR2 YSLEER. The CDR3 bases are TGCGCCAGCAGCCAAAGGACAGGGGTGAGCTACGAGCAGTACTTC. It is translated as CASSQRTGVSYEQYF.

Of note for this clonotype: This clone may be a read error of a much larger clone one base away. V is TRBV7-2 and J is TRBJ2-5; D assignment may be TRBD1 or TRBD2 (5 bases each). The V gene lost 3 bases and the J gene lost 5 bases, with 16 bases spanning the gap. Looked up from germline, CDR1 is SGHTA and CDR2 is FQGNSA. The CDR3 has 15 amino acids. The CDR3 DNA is TGTGCCAGCAGCTTGACCCAAGCCGGGGCGGAGACCCAGTACTTC. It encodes CASSLTQAGAETQYF.